The T cell receptor (beta chain) described here comes from a study of regulatory dendritic cells for organ transplantation. Sorted subsets were CFSE-labeled and cultured about 5 days with allogeneic dendritic cells. On this clone: Its specificity is unknown.

The repertoire was sequenced with immunoSEQ multiplex PCR; TCRdb's copy has only in-frame clones and lacks some. The table includes 15,000 to 20,000 clones, over 75% detected once. The CDR3 spans 19 residues. Trimming stripped 4 bases from V and 4 bases from J, with 24 bases between. Germline V gives CDR1 SGHKS, CDR2 YYEKEE (reference sequence). This receptor was obtained from a human donor in good health. This rearrangement joins TRBV5-5 to TRBJ2-6, with D maybe TRBD2 (5 bases). Sequencing was done on a sample of memory CD4+ T cells from blood cultured with regulatory dendritic cells. Subset: CD45RO+ memory T cells. This CDR3 reads CASSERTGIGWSGANVLTF. Written as DNA, the CDR3 is TGTGCCAGCAGCGAGCGCACCGGGATCGGTTGGTCCGGGGCCAACGTCCTGACTTTC.